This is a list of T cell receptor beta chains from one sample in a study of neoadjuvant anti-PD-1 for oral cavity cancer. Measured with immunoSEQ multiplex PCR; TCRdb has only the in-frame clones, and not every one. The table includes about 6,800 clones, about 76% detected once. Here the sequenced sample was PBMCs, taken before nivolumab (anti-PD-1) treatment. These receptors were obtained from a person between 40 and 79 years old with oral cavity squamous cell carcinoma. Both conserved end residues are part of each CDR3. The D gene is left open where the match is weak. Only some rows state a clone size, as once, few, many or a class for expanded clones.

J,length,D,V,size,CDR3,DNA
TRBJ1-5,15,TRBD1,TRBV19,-,CASSRETGWNQPQHF,TGTGCCAGTAGTAGGGAGACAGGGTGGAATCAGCCCCAGCATTTT
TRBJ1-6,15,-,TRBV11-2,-,CASSPQVTYNSPLHF,TGTGCCAGCAGCCCACAGGTTACTTATAATTCACCCCTCCACTTT
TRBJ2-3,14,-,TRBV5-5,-,CASSWSTTPDTQYF,TGTGCCAGCAGCTGGTCCACGACGCCAGATACGCAGTATTTT
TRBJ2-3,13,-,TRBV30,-,CACPGHSSDTQYF,TGTGCCTGTCCGGGACACTCTTCAGATACGCAGTATTTT
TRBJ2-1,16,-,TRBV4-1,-,CASSQIALGFPDEQFF,TGCGCCAGCAGCCAAATCGCTCTGGGTTTTCCGGATGAGCAGTTCTTC
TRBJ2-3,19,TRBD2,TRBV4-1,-,CASSQDLGLASPSTDTQYF,TGCGCCAGCAGCCAAGATCTTGGACTAGCGTCACCTAGCACAGATACGCAGTATTTT
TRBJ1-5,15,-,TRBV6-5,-,CASSYRVGGNQPQHF,TGTGCCAGCAGTTACAGGGTCGGGGGCAATCAGCCCCAGCATTTT
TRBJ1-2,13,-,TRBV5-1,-,CASSLENGYGYTF,TGCGCCAGCAGCTTGGAGAATGGCTATGGCTACACCTTC
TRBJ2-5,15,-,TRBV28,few,CASSPRPGEVETQYF,TGTGCCAGCAGTCCCCGACCGGGGGAGGTAGAGACCCAGTACTTC
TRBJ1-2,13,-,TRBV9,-,CASSVGQNYGYTF,TGTGCCAGCAGCGTAGGACAGAACTATGGCTACACCTTC
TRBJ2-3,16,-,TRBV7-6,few,CASSSQTGRDTDTQYF,TGTGCCAGCAGCTCACAGACAGGCCGGGACACAGATACGCAGTATTTT
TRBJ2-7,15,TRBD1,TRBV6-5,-,CASNKGQGASYEQYF,TGTGCCAGCAATAAGGGACAGGGGGCTTCCTACGAGCAGTACTTC